Sequencing of this TCR beta chain was carried out in a study of control samples from healthy donors and cancer patients. The table came from immunoSEQ multiplex PCR; TCRdb's copy has only in-frame clones and leaves some out. The data contain some 150,000 clones, about 94% of them singletons. CDR1 SNHLY and CDR2 FYNNEI come from the germline V gene. The CDR3 covers 16 residues. The ends lost 6 bases at V and 2 bases at J; junction bases unmatched: 11. The TCR sequence derives from a man between 60 and 70 years old with colorectal cancer. The chain uses TRBV2 and TRBJ2-7, with 9 bases fitting TRBD1. The specimen sequenced was PBMCs. CDR3 region: CASRIAPGTGTYEQYF. The DNA of the CDR3 is TGTGCCAGCAGAATAGCTCCCGGGACAGGGACCTACGAGCAGTACTTC.